The clone carrying this T cell receptor beta chain was seen a single time. What it binds is unknown. These data belong to a study of PD-1 blockade in classical Hodgkin lymphoma. Study-level findings and limits: Before treatment, complete responders showed about the same diversity as newly diagnosed patients.

Germline V gives CDR1 WNHNN, CDR2 SYGVQD (reference sequence). The V and J ends lost 3 bases and 2 bases respectively, with 10 bases between them. The CDR3 is 15 residues long. Sequencing used immunoSEQ multiplex PCR; TCRdb keeps in-frame clones, though not all of them. Of approximately 98,000 clones listed, roughly nine tenths were seen once; the top ten hold nearly 20%. All patients experienced relapse after autologous stem cell transplantation, and brentuximab vedotin exposure was variable. This receptor was obtained from a human donor with classical Hodgkin lymphoma. The chain couples TRBV10-1 to TRBJ2-2, with TRBD2 as a possible D gene (5 bases). The sample was peripheral blood mononuclear cells (PBMCs), taken before the second cycle of nivolumab. CDR3 amino acids: CASSDWRANTGELFF. Written as DNA, the CDR3 is TGCGCCAGCAGTGACTGGCGGGCAAACACCGGGGAGCTGTTTTTT.